Included here is one T cell receptor (beta chain) sequence, with context. The target antigen is unknown. The data were taken from a study of cytomegalovirus exposure and HLA in healthy donors. The PCR used 60 Vbeta and 13 Jbeta primers. Clones were sequenced by immunoSEQ multiplex PCR, and TCRdb holds only the in-frame ones, with some missing. The table shows 90,000 to 120,000 clones, with 77% occurring only once. Findings and limits, study-wide: Altogether, some 170 TCR beta chains were recorded as cytomegalovirus-associated.

The material sequenced was PBMCs. This clonotype originated in a male donor in good health and CMV-seronegative.

CDR3: CASSGGGRGFRDTGELFF. CDR3 DNA: TGTGCCAGCAGCGGAGGTGGCAGGGGGTTCAGGGACACCGGGGAGCTGTTTTTT. The rearrangement links TRBV5-6 to TRBJ2-2; 7 bases map to TRBD1. V lost 4 bases and J lost 3; bases outside the gene matches: 15. CDR1 SGHDT and CDR2 YYEEEE come from the germline V gene. The CDR3 is made up of 18 amino acids.